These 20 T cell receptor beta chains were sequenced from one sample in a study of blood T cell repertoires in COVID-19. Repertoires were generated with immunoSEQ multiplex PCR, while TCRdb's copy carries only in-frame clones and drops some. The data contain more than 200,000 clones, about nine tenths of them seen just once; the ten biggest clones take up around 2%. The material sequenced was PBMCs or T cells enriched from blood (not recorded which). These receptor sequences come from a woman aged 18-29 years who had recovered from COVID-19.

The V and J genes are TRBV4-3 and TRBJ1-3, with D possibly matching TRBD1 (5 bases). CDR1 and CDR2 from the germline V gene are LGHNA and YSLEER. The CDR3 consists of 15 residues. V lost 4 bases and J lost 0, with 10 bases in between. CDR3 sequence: CASSPDIHSGNTIYF. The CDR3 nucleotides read TGCGCCAGCAGCCCGGACATACACTCTGGAAACACCATATATTTT.

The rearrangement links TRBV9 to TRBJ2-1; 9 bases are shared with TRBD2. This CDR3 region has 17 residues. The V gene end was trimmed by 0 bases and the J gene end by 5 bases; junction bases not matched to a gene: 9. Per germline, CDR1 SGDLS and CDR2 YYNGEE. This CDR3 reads CASSVEGGGVSHNEQFF. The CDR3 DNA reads TGTGCCAGCAGCGTAGAAGGCGGGGGGGTTAGCCACAATGAGCAGTTCTTC.

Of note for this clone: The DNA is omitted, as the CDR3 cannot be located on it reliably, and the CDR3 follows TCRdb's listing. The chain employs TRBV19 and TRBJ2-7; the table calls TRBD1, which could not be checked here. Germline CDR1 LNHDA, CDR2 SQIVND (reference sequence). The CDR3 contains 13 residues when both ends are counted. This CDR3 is CATGWGQGALMTF.

The CDR3 DNA reads as TGTGCCAGCTTCCGCAGGCCGAATTCACCCCTCCACTTT. It specifies CASFRRPNSPLHF. The chain couples TRBV6-5 to TRBJ1-6, with unresolved D. Germline V lookup: CDR1 MNHEY, CDR2 SVGAGI. The V and J ends lost 8 bases and 7 bases respectively, with 12 bases between them. The CDR3 runs to 13 residues.

This chain's CDR3 is CASSPQRILRGSYNSPLHF. CDR3 DNA sequence: TGTGCCAGCTCACCACAGCGAATCCTCAGAGGCTCCTATAATTCACCCCTCCACTTT. This chain links TRBV18 with TRBJ1-6; D unclear. Germline lookup yields CDR1 KGHSH and CDR2 LQKENI. The CDR3 has 19 amino acids. V was cut by 1 base and J by 0 bases, with 16 bases left in between.

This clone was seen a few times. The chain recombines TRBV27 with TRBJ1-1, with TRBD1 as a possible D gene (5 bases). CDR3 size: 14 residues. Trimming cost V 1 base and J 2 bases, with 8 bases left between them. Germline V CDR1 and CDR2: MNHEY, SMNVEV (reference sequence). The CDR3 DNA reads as TGTGCCAGCAGTTTATATCAGGGCAACACTGAAGCTTTCTTT. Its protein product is CASSLYQGNTEAFF.

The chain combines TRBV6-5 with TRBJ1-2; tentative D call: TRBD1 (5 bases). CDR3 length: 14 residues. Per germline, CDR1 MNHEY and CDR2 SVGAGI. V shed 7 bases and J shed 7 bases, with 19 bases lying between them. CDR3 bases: TGTGCCAGCACAAAAAGGTCGCGGGGGTCTGGCTACACCTTC. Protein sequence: CASTKRSRGSGYTF.

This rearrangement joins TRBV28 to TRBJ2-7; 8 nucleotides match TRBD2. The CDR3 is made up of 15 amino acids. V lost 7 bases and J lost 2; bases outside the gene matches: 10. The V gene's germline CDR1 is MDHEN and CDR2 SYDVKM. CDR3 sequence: CASTSGGGRTYEQYF. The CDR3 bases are TGTGCCAGCACTTCGGGGGGGGGACGGACCTACGAGCAGTACTTC.

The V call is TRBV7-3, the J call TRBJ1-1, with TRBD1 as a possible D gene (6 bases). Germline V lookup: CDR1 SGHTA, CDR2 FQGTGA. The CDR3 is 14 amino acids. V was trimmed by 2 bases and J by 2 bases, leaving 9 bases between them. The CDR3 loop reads CASSLGGPNTEAFF. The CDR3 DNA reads TGTGCCAGCAGCTTAGGGGGCCCCAACACTGAAGCTTTCTTT.

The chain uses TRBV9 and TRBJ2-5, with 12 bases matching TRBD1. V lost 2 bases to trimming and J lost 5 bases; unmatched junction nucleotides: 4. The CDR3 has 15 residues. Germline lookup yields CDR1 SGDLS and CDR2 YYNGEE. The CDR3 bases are TGTGCCAGCAGCGTCGGGACAGGGGGCATTGAGACCCAGTACTTC. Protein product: CASSVGTGGIETQYF.

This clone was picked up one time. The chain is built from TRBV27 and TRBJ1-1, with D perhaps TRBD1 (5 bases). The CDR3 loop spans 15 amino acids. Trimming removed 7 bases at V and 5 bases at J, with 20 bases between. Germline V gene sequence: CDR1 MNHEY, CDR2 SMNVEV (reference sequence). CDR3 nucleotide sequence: TGTGCCAGCAACGCCCTCCTCGGGGGGGGTACTGAAGCTTTCTTT. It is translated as CASNALLGGGTEAFF.

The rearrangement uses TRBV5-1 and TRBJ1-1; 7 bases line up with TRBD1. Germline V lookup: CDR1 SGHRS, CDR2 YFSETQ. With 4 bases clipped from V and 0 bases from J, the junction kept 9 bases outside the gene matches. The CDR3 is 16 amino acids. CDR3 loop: CASSRSPGTVNTEAFF. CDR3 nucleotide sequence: TGCGCCAGCAGCCGTTCCCCAGGGACAGTGAACACTGAAGCTTTCTTT.

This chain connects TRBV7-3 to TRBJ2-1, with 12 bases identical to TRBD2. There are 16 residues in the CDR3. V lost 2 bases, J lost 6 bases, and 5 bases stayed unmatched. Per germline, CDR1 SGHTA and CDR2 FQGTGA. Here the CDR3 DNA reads TGTGCCAGCAGCTTACTATCTAGCGGGAGGGCCAATGAGCAGTTCTTC. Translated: CASSLLSSGRANEQFF.

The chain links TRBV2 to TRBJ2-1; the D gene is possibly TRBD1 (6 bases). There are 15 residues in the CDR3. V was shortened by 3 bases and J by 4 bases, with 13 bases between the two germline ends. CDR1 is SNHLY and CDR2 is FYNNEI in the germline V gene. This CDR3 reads CASSELGGSYNEQFF. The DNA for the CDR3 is TGTGCCAGCAGTGAGTTAGGGGGATCTTACAATGAGCAGTTCTTC.

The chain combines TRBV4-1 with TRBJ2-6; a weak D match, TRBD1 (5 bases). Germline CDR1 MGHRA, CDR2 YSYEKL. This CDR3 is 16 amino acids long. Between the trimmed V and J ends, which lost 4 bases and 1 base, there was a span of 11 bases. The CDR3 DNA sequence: TGCGCCAGCAGCCTCTCTCAGGGTTCTGGGGCCAACGTCCTGACTTTC. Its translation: CASSLSQGSGANVLTF.

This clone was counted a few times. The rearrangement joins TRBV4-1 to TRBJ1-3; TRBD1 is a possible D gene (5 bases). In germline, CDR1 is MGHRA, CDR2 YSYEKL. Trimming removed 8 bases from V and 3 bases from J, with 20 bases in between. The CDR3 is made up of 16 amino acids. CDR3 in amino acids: CASGRAGPPLGNTIYF. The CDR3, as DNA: TGCGCCAGCGGCCGGGCAGGGCCCCCCCTTGGAAACACCATATATTTT.

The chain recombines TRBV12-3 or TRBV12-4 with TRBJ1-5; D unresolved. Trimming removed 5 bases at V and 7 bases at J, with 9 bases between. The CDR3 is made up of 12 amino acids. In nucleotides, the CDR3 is TGTGCCAGCAGTGGGAGTCCACAGCCCCAGCATTTT. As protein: CASSGSPQPQHF.

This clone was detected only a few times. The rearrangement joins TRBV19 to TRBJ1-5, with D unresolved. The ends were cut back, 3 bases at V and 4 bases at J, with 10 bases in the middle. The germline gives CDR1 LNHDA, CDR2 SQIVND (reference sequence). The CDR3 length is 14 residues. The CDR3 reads CASSIFAENQPQHF. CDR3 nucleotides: TGTGCCAGTAGTATTTTCGCAGAAAATCAGCCCCAGCATTTT. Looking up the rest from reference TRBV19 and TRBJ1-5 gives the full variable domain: DGGITQSPKYLFRKEGQNVTLSCEQNLNHDAMYWYRQDPGQGLRLIYYSQIVNDFQKGDIAEGYSVSREKKESFPLTVTSAQKNPTAFYLCASSIFAENQPQHFGDGTRLSIL.

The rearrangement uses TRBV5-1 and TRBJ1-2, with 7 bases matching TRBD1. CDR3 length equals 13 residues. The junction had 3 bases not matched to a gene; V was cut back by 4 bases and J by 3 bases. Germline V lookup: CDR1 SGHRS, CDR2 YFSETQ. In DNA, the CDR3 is TGCGCCAGCAGCGAGGGACAGTACTATGGCTACACCTTC. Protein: CASSEGQYYGYTF. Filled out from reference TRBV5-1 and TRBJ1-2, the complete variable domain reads KAGVTQTPRYLIKTRGQQVTLSCSPISGHRSVSWYQQTPGQGLQFLFEYFSETQRNKGNFPGRFSGRQFSNSRSEMNVSTLELGDSALYLCASSEGQYYGYTFGSGTRLTVV.

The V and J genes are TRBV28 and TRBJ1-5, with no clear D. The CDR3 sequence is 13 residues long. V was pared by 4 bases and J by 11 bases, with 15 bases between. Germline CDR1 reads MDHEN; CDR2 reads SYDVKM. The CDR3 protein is CASSSDGPRAQHF. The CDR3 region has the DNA TGTGCCAGCAGTTCGGACGGACCGCGGGCCCAGCATTTT.